Reported below is one T cell receptor (beta chain). What it recognizes is unknown. J gave up 7 bases and V 0 bases, and 14 bases lay outside the gene matches. CDR1 is MNHEY and CDR2 is SMNVEV in the germline V gene (reference sequence). The CDR3 sequence is 18 residues long. The data belong to a study of cytomegalovirus exposure and HLA in healthy donors. Notes on the study in general: Some TCR beta chains (about 180 of them) were listed as cytomegalovirus-associated.

Clones were read by immunoSEQ multiplex PCR, and TCRdb kept only the in-frame ones, dropping some. Of about 340,000 clones in the sample, approximately 90% are singletons; the top ten hold roughly 0.8%. The sequenced sample consisted of PBMCs. This clonotype was sampled from a woman under 30 in good health and CMV-seronegative. V gene TRBV27 combines with J gene TRBJ1-4, with 7 bases identical to TRBD1. The CDR3: CASSLSGGSSQLGEKLFF. CDR3 DNA: TGTGCCAGCAGTTTATCAGGGGGCTCGTCCCAACTGGGTGAAAAACTGTTTTTT.